These 8 T cell receptor beta chains came from one sample sequenced in a study of graft-versus-host responses after intestinal transplantation. Their recognized antigens are unknown. The repertoire was sequenced with immunoSEQ multiplex PCR; TCRdb's copy has only in-frame clones and lacks some. Of 100,000 to 110,000 clones listed, roughly 87% are singletons. The specimen comprised unstimulated CD4+ T cells sorted from spleen or lymph node cells, sampled before transplant. The receptor set was obtained from a human donor who was the organ donor for an intestinal transplant.

V is TRBV28 and J is TRBJ2-7; the match to TRBD1 covers 9 bases. The CDR3 has 14 residues. CDR1 MDHEN and CDR2 SYDVKM come from the germline V gene. The V segment lost 10 bases and the J segment 2 bases; nucleotides outside the gene matches: 9. The CDR3 DNA reads TGTGCCATCCGTAAGGGGACAGGGACCTACGAGCAGTACTTC. It specifies CAIRKGTGTYEQYF.

The chain carries TRBV9 and TRBJ1-1, with 7 bases aligning to TRBD1. Germline V CDR1 and CDR2: SGDLS, YYNGEE. CDR3 length: 20 amino acids. The V gene end was trimmed by 2 bases and the J gene end by 1 base; junction bases not matched to a gene: 20. Here the CDR3 reads CASSVDREAGSIARNTEAFF. The CDR3 region has the DNA TGTGCCAGCAGCGTCGACAGGGAGGCCGGGAGCATAGCTCGGAACACTGAAGCTTTCTTT.

The chain links TRBV4-2 to TRBJ2-2; 8 bases are a match to TRBD2. The junction had 7 bases not matched to a gene; V was cut back by 0 bases and J by 1 base. The CDR3 loop spans 18 amino acids. Germline CDR1 and CDR2: LGHNA and YNFKEQ. The CDR3 protein is CASSQDPIGGGNTGELFF. Here the CDR3 DNA reads TGTGCCAGCAGCCAAGACCCCATCGGGGGGGGGAACACCGGGGAGCTGTTTTTT.

This clone was detected a few times. V usage is TRBV6-5 and J usage is TRBJ1-1, with 8 bases fitting TRBD1. This CDR3 region has 15 residues. Germline trimming cut 7 bases from V and 5 bases from J; bases unmatched to any gene: 12. In germline, CDR1 is MNHEY, CDR2 SVGAGI. The CDR3 protein is CASKNSQGAVTEAFF. For the CDR3, the DNA is TGTGCCAGCAAGAACTCTCAGGGGGCGGTTACTGAAGCTTTCTTT.

This chain uses TRBV6-5 with TRBJ2-1, with TRBD2 as a possible D gene (6 bases). This CDR3 has 16 amino acids. The V and J ends lost 2 bases and 3 bases respectively, with 14 bases between them. From germline, CDR1 is MNHEY and CDR2 SVGAGI. Here the CDR3 DNA reads TGTGCCAGCAGTTACGGCGGGGCTAGGGGCTACAATGAGCAGTTCTTC. Its protein is CASSYGGARGYNEQFF.

This chain uses TRBV9 with TRBJ2-2; TRBD1 agrees at 8 bases. Germline V gives CDR1 SGDLS, CDR2 YYNGEE. The length of the CDR3 is 15 residues. The trim removed 4 bases at V and 10 bases at J, leaving 12 bases unmatched. The CDR3 DNA sequence: TGTGCCAGCAGCCCCCTTAGTCAGGGGGCGAAGGAGCTGTTTTTT. It codes for CASSPLSQGAKELFF.

The chain links TRBV7-8 to TRBJ1-3; 8 positions match TRBD1. The trim removed 4 bases at V and 4 bases at J, leaving 3 bases unmatched. The CDR3 spans 14 residues. Germline CDR1 and CDR2: SGHVS and FQNEAQ. The CDR3 spells CASSSRTGGNTIYF. The CDR3 DNA follows: TGTGCCAGCAGCTCGAGGACAGGGGGAAACACCATATATTTT.

The chain uses TRBV12-2 and TRBJ2-4; the table's D call, TRBD1, was not checked against the DNA. TRBV12-2 is recorded as a pseudogene. The CDR3 has 14 residues. The CDR3 spells CASRLVLDRRKSYF. The CDR3 DNA sequence: TGTGCAAGTCGCTTAGTTCTGGACAGGCGAAAAAGTTACTTC.